This T cell receptor beta chain appears in the sequencing data of a study of Ad26.COV2.S vaccination and SARS-CoV-2 variants. Germline trimming cut 4 bases from V and 8 bases from J; bases unmatched to any gene: 8. This CDR3 region has 14 residues. Germline-derived CDR1 and CDR2 are SGHTA and FQGNSA. Clones were sequenced by immunoSEQ multiplex PCR, and TCRdb holds only the in-frame ones, with some missing. The sample comprises under 250,000 clones, around 88% of which are singletons, and less than 3.5% rests with the top ten. Treatment reported: 19 received Ad26.COV2.S at low or high dose, single or two shots; about 5 received placebo; per-sample allocation not given. Samples analyzed were those drawn on day 63 after the first vaccine or placebo injection. This clone has only a few counts.

The receptor was isolated from a person between 18 and 65 years old who received the Ad26.COV2.S COVID-19 vaccine or a placebo. This specimen consisted of peripheral blood, obtained in a trial of Ad26.COV2.S vaccine versus placebo. V gene TRBV7-2 combines with J gene TRBJ2-1; TRBD2 matches at 7 bases. The CDR3 DNA follows: TGTGCCAGCAGCTGGGGAGGGCAGAGCGATGAGCAGTTCTTC. It specifies CASSWGGQSDEQFF.